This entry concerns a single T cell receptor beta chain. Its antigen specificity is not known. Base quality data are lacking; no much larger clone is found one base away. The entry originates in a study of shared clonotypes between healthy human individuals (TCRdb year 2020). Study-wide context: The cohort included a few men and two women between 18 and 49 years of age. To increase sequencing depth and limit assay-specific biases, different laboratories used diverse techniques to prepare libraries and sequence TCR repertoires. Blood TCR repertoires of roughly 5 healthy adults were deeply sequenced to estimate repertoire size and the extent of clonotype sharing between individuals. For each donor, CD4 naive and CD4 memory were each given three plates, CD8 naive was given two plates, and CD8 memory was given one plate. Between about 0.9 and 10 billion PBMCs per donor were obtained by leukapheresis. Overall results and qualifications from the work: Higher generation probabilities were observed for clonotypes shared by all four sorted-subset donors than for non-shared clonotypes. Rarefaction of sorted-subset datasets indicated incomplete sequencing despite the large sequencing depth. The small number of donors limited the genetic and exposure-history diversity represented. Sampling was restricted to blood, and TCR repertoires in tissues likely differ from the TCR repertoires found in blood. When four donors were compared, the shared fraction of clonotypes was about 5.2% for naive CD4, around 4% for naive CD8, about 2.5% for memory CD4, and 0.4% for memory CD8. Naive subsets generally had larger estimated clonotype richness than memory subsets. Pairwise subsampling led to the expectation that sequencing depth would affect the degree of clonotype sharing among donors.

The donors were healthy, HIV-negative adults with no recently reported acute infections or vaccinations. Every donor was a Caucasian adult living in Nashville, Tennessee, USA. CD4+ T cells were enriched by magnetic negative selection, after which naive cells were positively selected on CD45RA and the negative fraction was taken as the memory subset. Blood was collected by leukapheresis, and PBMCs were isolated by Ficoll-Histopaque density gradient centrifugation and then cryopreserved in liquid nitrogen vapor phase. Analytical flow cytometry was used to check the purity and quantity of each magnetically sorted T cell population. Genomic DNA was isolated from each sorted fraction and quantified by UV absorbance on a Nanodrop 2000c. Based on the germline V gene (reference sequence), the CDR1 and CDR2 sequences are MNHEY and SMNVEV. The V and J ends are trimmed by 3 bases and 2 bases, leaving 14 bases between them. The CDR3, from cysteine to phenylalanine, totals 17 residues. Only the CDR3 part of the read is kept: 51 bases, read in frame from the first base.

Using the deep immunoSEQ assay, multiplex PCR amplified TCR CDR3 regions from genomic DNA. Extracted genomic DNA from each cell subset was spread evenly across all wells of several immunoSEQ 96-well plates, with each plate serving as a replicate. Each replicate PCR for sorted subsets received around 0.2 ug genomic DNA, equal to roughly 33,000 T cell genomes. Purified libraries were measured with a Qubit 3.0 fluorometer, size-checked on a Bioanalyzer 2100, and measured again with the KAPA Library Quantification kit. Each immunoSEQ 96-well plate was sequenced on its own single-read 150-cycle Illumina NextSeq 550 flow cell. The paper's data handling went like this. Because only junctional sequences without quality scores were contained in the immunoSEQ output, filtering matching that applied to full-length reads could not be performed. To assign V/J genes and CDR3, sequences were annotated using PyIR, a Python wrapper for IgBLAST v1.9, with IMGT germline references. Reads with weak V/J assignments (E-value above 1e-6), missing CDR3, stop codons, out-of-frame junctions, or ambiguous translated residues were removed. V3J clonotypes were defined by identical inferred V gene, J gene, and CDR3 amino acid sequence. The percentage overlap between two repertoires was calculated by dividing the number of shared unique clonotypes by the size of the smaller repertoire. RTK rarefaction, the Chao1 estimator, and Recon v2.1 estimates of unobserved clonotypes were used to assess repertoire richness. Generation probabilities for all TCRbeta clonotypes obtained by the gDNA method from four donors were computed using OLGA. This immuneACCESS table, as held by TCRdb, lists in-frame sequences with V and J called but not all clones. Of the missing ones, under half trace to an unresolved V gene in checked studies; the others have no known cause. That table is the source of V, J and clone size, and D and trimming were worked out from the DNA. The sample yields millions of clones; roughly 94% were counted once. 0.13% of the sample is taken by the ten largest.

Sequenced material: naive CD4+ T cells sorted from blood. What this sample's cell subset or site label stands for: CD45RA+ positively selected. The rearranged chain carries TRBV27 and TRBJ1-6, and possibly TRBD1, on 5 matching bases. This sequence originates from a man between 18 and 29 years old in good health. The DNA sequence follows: TGTGCCAGCAGTTTTTACGAGGGGACTACCTATAATTCACCCCTCCACTTT. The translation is CASSFYEGTTYNSPLHF.